Described below is a single T cell receptor (beta chain) sequence and its context. The antigen is not known. PCR used 60 Vbeta primers and 13 Jbeta primers. Sequencing used immunoSEQ multiplex PCR; TCRdb keeps in-frame clones, though not all of them. The sample has 150,000 to 200,000 clones; the top ten hold 6.5%. These data are taken from a study of cytomegalovirus exposure and HLA in healthy donors. Overall study results and limits: It has been reported that TCR beta sequences accurately predicted the HLA-A and HLA-B alleles of most subjects. Later analysis revealed greater clonal expansion in HLA-associated TCR beta chains than in equally common others. Later analysis suggested most CMV-associated TCR beta chains were HLA-restricted.

Sequenced input: PBMCs. The clonotype comes from a man between 25 and 39 years old in good health and CMV-seronegative.

Written as DNA, the CDR3 is TGTGCCAGCAGCGCCCGGGACACCCGTTACGAGCAGTACTTC. The encoded protein is CASSARDTRYEQYF. The chain carries TRBV9 and TRBJ2-7; TRBD1 is a possible D gene (6 bases). The germline CDR1 and CDR2 sequences are SGDLS and YYNGEE. V was pared by 3 bases and J by 4 bases, with 14 bases between. This CDR3 is built from 14 residues.